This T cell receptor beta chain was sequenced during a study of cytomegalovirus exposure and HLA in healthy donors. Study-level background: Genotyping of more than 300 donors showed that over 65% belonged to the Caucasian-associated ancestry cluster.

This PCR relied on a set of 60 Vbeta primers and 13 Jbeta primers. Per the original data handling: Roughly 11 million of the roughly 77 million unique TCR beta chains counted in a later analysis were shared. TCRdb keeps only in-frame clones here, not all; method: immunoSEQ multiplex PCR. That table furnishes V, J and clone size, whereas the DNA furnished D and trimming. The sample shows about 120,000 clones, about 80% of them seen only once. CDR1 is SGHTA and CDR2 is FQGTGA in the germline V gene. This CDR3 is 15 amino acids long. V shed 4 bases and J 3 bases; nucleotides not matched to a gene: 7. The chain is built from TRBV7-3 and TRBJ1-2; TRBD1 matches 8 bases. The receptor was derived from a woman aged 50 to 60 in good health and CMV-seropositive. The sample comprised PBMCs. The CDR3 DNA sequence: TGTGCCAGCAGCTCCACAGGGGGAGAGGACTATGGCTACACCTTC. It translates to CASSSTGGEDYGYTF.